The following is a TCR beta chain sequence with its context. This CDR3 region has 15 residues. Trimming cost V 4 bases and J 3 bases; bases outside gene matches: 8. Looked up from germline, CDR1 is SGHVS and CDR2 is FNYEAQ. In the authors' methods: Nucleated cell number was recorded as an estimate derived from reference gene primer amplification. Method: immunoSEQ multiplex PCR; TCRdb's copy keeps in-frame clones and lacks some. That table supplies the V and J calls and clone size; D and trimming were determined from the DNA. The sample consists of around 46,000 clones, more than 75% of them appearing once. The record originates from a study of blood T cell repertoires in COVID-19. As for the study in general: Specimens from acute and convalescent COVID-19 originated in the United States, Italy and Spain. Sources were T cells, B-cell-depleted T cells, or PBMCs; the material itself was cDNA or gDNA.

Sequencing input: peripheral blood. The gene calls are TRBV7-6 and TRBJ1-1; 7 bases match TRBD1. The TCR originated in a human donor in a cohort sampled during active COVID-19. The CDR3 nucleotides are TGTGCCAGCAGCTCCCAGGGGGGAGGATACACTGAAGCTTTCTTT. This gives the protein CASSSQGGGYTEAFF.